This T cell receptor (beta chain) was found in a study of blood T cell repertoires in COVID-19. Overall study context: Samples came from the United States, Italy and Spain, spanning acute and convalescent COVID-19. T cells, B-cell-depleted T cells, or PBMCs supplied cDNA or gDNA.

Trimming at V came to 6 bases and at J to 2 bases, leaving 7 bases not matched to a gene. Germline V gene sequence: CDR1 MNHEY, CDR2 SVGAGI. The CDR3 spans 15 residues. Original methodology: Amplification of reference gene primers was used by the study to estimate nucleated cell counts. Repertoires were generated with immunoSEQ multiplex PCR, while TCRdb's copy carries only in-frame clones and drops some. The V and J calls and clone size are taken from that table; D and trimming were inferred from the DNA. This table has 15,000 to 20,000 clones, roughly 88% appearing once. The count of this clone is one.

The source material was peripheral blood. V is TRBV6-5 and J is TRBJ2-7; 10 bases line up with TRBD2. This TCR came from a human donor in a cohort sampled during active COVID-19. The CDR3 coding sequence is TGTGCCAGCAGCGACGGGCTAGCGGGGGCCTACGAGCAGTACTTC. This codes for CASSDGLAGAYEQYF.